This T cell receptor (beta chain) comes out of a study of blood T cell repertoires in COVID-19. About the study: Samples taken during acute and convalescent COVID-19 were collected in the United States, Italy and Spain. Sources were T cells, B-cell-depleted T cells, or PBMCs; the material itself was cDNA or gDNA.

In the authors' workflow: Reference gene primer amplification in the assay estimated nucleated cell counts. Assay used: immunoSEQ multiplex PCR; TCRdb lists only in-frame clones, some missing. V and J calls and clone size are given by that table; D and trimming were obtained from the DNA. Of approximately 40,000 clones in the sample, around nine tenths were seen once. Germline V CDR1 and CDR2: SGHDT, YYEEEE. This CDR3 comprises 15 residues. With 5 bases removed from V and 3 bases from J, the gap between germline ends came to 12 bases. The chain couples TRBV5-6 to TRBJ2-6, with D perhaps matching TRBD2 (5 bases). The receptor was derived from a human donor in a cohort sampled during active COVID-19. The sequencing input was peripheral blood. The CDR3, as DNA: TGTGCCAGCAGTTGGGGAGTTCGTGGGGCCAACGTCCTGACTTTC. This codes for CASSWGVRGANVLTF.